The 32 T cell receptor beta chains below come from one sample, sequenced in a study of T-cell reconstitution after alpha-beta-depleted transplantation in children. For TCRbeta, the library was prepared with unique molecular identifiers. TCRdb redid the calling of the PCR reads with MiXCR, one entry per CDR3 protein. Seen here are around 120,000 distinct CDR3 sequences, more than 20% observed once, and the top ten hold 8% to 11%. The sample was PBMCs, mostly from graft donor cells, taken 180 days after TCRalphabeta/CD19-depleted stem cell transplant. Receptors originate from a male patient aged 2-15 years who had a stem cell transplant for chronic granulomatous disease, so the T cells may come from the graft donor.

The table lists this clonotype with a few counts. V gene TRBV13 combines with J gene TRBJ2-2; D not certain. This CDR3 has 14 amino acids. CDR1 PRHDT and CDR2 FYEKMQ come from the germline V gene (reference sequence). V lost 1 base, J lost 1 base, and 4 bases lay in between. The CDR3 region is CASSLALNTGELFF. The CDR3 bases are TGTGCCAGCAGCTTAGCATTGAACACCGGGGAGCTGTTTTTT.

This clonotype appeared many times. This chain connects TRBV7-9 to TRBJ2-1, with D uncertain. The CDR3 runs to 11 residues. Germline CDR1 reads SEHNR; CDR2 reads FQNEAQ (reference sequence). CDR3 DNA sequence: TGTGCAACCGACTCCTACAATGAGCAGTTCTTC. Translation gives CATDSYNEQFF.

The V call is TRBV20-1, the J call TRBJ1-5; 7 nucleotides line up with TRBD1. Germline CDR1 DFQATT, CDR2 SNEGSKA (reference sequence). The CDR3 is 15 amino acids. The V and J ends lost 4 bases and 4 bases, in that order; junction bases with no gene match: 10. The CDR3 is CSAKNYDRENQPQHF. The CDR3 coding sequence is TGCAGTGCTAAAAACTACGACAGGGAAAATCAGCCCCAGCATTTT.

There are many counts of this clonotype. The J gene is TRBJ2-3, the V gene TRBV5-1, with 7 bases matching TRBD2. CDR3 length: 14 residues. J gave up 0 bases and V 7 bases, and 5 bases lay outside the gene matches. In germline, CDR1 is SGHRS, CDR2 YFSETQ. The CDR3 region has the DNA TGCGCCAGCGACCGTAGCGGGAGCACAGATACGCAGTATTTT. It codes for CASDRSGSTDTQYF.

The gene calls are TRBV7-3 and TRBJ2-1, with 8 bases aligning to TRBD2. Germline CDR1 reads SGHTA; CDR2 reads FQGTGA. J gave up 4 bases and V 3 bases, and 5 bases lay outside the gene matches. The length of the CDR3 is 15 residues. CDR3 bases: TGTGCCAGCAGCTTTAGCGGGGTGTATTACAATGAGCAGTTCTTC. Translation: CASSFSGVYYNEQFF.

V gene TRBV6-2 or TRBV6-3 combines with J gene TRBJ2-1; perhaps TRBD2 as D (5 bases). CDR1 is MNHEY and CDR2 is SVGEGT in the germline V gene. CDR3 size: 13 residues. V lost 6 bases and J lost 4, with 10 bases in between. This chain's CDR3 is CASRDSAYNEQFF. The CDR3, as DNA: TGTGCCAGCAGGGACTCGGCTTACAATGAGCAGTTCTTC.

This clonotype was found many times. The gene calls are TRBV15 and TRBJ2-1; TRBD2 might be the D (5 bases). The germline gives CDR1 LNHNV, CDR2 YYDKDF (reference sequence). This CDR3 contains 14 residues. Trimming took off 0 bases at V and 8 bases at J, with 11 bases between the two ends. The CDR3 bases are TGTGCCACCAGCAGAGAGGCTAGCTCGGATGAGCAGTTCTTC. Its protein product is CATSREASSDEQFF.

This clonotype was counted at least ten times. The chain is built from TRBV7-3 and TRBJ2-3; TRBD2 is a possible D gene (6 bases). This CDR3 is built from 17 residues. Germline lookup yields CDR1 SGHTA and CDR2 FQGTGA. Trimming pared 5 bases from V and 1 base from J, leaving 19 bases between. CDR3 sequence reads: CASSPRWDSGGTDTQYF. CDR3 DNA sequence: TGTGCCAGCAGCCCGAGATGGGACTCCGGGGGCACAGATACGCAGTATTTT. The full variable domain, in which reference TRBV7-3 and TRBJ2-3 provide the parts outside the CDR3, is GAGVSQTPSNKVTEKGKYVELRCDPISGHTALYWYRQSLGQGPEFLIYFQGTGAADDSGLPNDRFFAVRPEGSVSTLKIQRTERGDSAVYLCASSPRWDSGGTDTQYFGPGTRLTVL.

This clonotype has a count of ten or more. Here the CDR3 DNA reads TGTGCCAGCCAACGGGGCTCCTACAATGAGCAGTTCTTC. This codes for CASQRGSYNEQFF. V and J are TRBV27 and TRBJ2-1, with a possible D match to TRBD2 (5 bases). CDR1 and CDR2 (germline): MNHEY, SMNVEV (reference sequence). Deletions cut 8 bases from V and 0 bases from J, with 8 bases between. There are 13 residues in the CDR3.

V and J are TRBV20-1 and TRBJ1-2; D might be TRBD1 (6 bases). This CDR3 has 13 residues. Germline values: CDR1 DFQATT, CDR2 SNEGSKA (reference sequence). V was shortened by 7 bases and J by 7 bases, with 19 bases between the two germline ends. CDR3 bases: TGCAGTGTTTTACAGGGAGGGCTTGTTGGCTACACCTTC. It translates to CSVLQGGLVGYTF.

The gene calls are TRBV14 and TRBJ2-2; D possibly corresponds to TRBD1 (6 bases). The CDR3 extends over 16 amino acids. The ends were cut back, 4 bases at V and 0 bases at J, with 12 bases in the middle. Germline CDR1 is SGHDN and CDR2 is FVKESK. The CDR3 region is CASSPRTETNTGELFF. DNA for the CDR3: TGTGCCAGCAGCCCGCGGACAGAAACGAACACCGGGGAGCTGTTTTTT.

This sequence joins TRBV18 and TRBJ1-5, with D maybe TRBD1 (6 bases). The V gene's germline CDR1 is KGHSH and CDR2 LQKENI. Trimming left V 6 bases short and J 0 bases short, with 12 bases between. The length of the CDR3 is 15 residues. The CDR3 coding sequence is TGTGCCAGCTCTATTGAGGGACATAGCAATCAGCCCCAGCATTTT. As protein: CASSIEGHSNQPQHF. The full variable domain, its missing parts supplied by reference TRBV18 and TRBJ1-5, is NAGVMQNPRHLVRRRGQEARLRCSPMKGHSHVYWYRQLPEEGLKFMVYLQKENIIDESGMPKERFSAEFPKEGPSILRIQQVVRGDSAAYFCASSIEGHSNQPQHFGDGTRLSIL.

This clonotype appeared many times. The chain links TRBV2 to TRBJ2-5, with a possible D match to TRBD2 (6 bases). The CDR3 covers 15 residues. Germline CDR1 SNHLY, CDR2 FYNNEI. Trimming pared 0 bases from V and 7 bases from J, leaving 15 bases between. CDR3: CASSEAGGPSGTQYF. The CDR3 DNA reads TGTGCCAGCAGTGAAGCGGGGGGACCGTCGGGGACCCAGTACTTC.

This clonotype appeared many times. V usage is TRBV11-2 and J usage is TRBJ1-2, with 10 positions matching TRBD1. J gave up 6 bases and V 4 bases, and 8 bases lay outside the gene matches. Germline V gene sequence: CDR1 SGHAT, CDR2 FQNNGV. The CDR3 is 15 residues long. The CDR3 region has the DNA TGTGCCAGCAGCTCAGCAGACAGGGGGCTCAATGGCTACACCTTC. Encoded protein: CASSSADRGLNGYTF.

This clonotype was observed a few times. The rearrangement joins TRBV20-1 to TRBJ2-7; D may match TRBD1 or TRBD2 (5 bases each). The germline V gene has CDR1 DFQATT and CDR2 SNEGSKA (reference sequence). Trimming took 3 bases from V and 0 from J, leaving 12 bases between them. The CDR3 sequence is 14 residues long. CDR3 protein: CSARGPQASYEQYF. Written as DNA, the CDR3 is TGCAGTGCTAGGGGACCGCAAGCCTCCTACGAGCAGTACTTC.

This clonotype was detected many times. The J gene is TRBJ2-5, the V gene TRBV12-3 or TRBV12-4; D is ambiguous. This CDR3 has 14 residues. V lost 0 bases and J lost 5, with 10 bases in between. CDR3 amino acids: CASSLAPPRETQYF. The CDR3 nucleotides read TGTGCCAGCAGTTTAGCCCCCCCGAGGGAGACCCAGTACTTC.

This clonotype showed up many times. V and J are TRBV20-1 and TRBJ2-1; D may be TRBD2 (6 bases). This CDR3 comprises 14 residues. Per germline, CDR1 DFQATT and CDR2 SNEGSKA (reference sequence). The V and J ends lost 2 bases and 4 bases respectively, with 12 bases between them. CDR3 sequence: CSARIVAAYNEQFF. The DNA for the CDR3 is TGCAGTGCTAGAATAGTAGCGGCTTACAATGAGCAGTTCTTC.

This clonotype was found many times. The chain joins TRBV20-1 to TRBJ2-3, with TRBD2 matching 7 bases. The junction had 8 bases not matched to a gene; V was cut back by 0 bases and J by 5 bases. The germline CDR1 and CDR2 sequences are DFQATT and SNEGSKA (reference sequence). CDR3 length: 15 residues. CDR3 sequence (DNA): TGCAGTGCTAGAGATCATCAGGGAGGGAAAGATACGCAGTATTTT. It translates to CSARDHQGGKDTQYF.

The V call is TRBV7-2, the J call TRBJ2-5; no clear D. Germline CDR1 SGHTA, CDR2 FQGNSA. The CDR3 is made up of 14 amino acids. V lost 4 bases and J lost 1, with 10 bases in between. DNA of the CDR3: TGTGCCAGCAGCTCATGGCCGGGCCAAGAGACCCAGTACTTC. Translation gives CASSSWPGQETQYF.

This clonotype was counted at least ten times. The genes are TRBV20-1 and TRBJ1-6; 7 bases align to TRBD1. The CDR3 loop spans 16 amino acids. With V trimmed by 6 bases and J by 8 bases, 16 bases remained unmatched. Germline CDR1 and CDR2: DFQATT and SNEGSKA (reference sequence). CDR3 sequence: CSAPGQFGLRDSPLHF. The DNA of the CDR3 is TGCAGTGCACCGGGACAGTTCGGGCTACGCGATTCACCCCTCCACTTT.

The V and J genes are TRBV10-3 and TRBJ1-1; 8 nucleotides agree with TRBD1. The junction had 5 bases not matched to a gene; V was cut back by 11 bases and J by 0 bases. Germline values: CDR1 ENHRY, CDR2 SYGVKD. The CDR3 loop spans 13 amino acids. Written as DNA, the CDR3 is TGTGCCCTACGACAGGGGATGAACACTGAAGCTTTCTTT. Residues: CALRQGMNTEAFF.

This clonotype was picked up many times. The rearrangement joins TRBV7-2 to TRBJ2-7; no definite D call. The CDR3 consists of 13 residues. V lost 7 bases and J lost 3, with 13 bases in between. The V gene's germline CDR1 is SGHTA and CDR2 FQGNSA. The chain's CDR3 is CASTLPPRYEQYF. As DNA, the CDR3 is TGTGCCAGCACCCTCCCGCCCCGCTACGAGCAGTACTTC.

This clonotype was seen repeatedly, ten times or more. The V call is TRBV29-1, the J call TRBJ2-7, with a possible D match to TRBD2 (5 bases). CDR1 is SQVTM, CDR2 ANQGSEA, per germline. The CDR3 runs to 14 residues. Trimming shortened V by 3 bases and J by 0 bases, and 12 bases separated the two germline ends. The CDR3 nucleotides are TGCAGCGTTGAGTTGGGAGCCTACTCCTACGAGCAGTACTTC. Residues: CSVELGAYSYEQYF.

V is TRBV4-2 and J is TRBJ2-3; 8 bases line up with TRBD2. Germline CDR1 and CDR2: LGHNA and YNFKEQ. CDR3 length: 20 amino acids. V shed 1 base, J shed 1 base, and the junction held 16 bases outside the gene matches. The DNA of the CDR3 is TGTGCCAGCAGCCAAGTGGGGATAGCGGGATCCACTGGGGGCACAGATACGCAGTATTTT. Protein product: CASSQVGIAGSTGGTDTQYF.

The chain carries TRBV7-9 and TRBJ2-1; 14 positions match TRBD2. The CDR3 contains 15 residues. J was trimmed by 5 bases and V by 6 bases; bases with no gene match: 3. The germline V gene encodes CDR1 SEHNR and CDR2 FQNEAQ (reference sequence). The chain's CDR3 is CASRTTSGRDNEQFF. CDR3 nucleotides: TGTGCCAGCAGGACGACTAGCGGGAGGGACAATGAGCAGTTCTTC.

There are many counts of this clonotype. The rearrangement uses TRBV29-1 and TRBJ2-1, with 7 bases fitting TRBD2. The trim removed 6 bases at V and 5 bases at J, leaving 1 base unmatched. CDR1 is SQVTM and CDR2 is ANQGSEA in the germline V gene. This CDR3 has 11 residues. This CDR3 is CSVAGNNEQFF. The CDR3 DNA reads TGCAGCGTAGCGGGAAACAATGAGCAGTTCTTC.

This clonotype was recorded at least ten times. CDR3 in amino acids: CASKSSGGYTDTQYF. The CDR3 region has the DNA TGTGCCAGCAAATCGAGCGGGGGGTACACAGATACGCAGTATTTT. The chain uses TRBV12-3 or TRBV12-4 and TRBJ2-3; 9 nucleotides agree with TRBD2. V lost 7 bases, J lost 2 bases, and 7 bases stayed unmatched. The CDR3 covers 15 residues.

The chain couples TRBV5-6 to TRBJ2-1; the D gene is possibly TRBD1 (5 bases). Trimming took off 1 base at V and 4 bases at J, with 9 bases between the two ends. The germline CDR1 and CDR2 sequences are SGHDT and YYEEEE. The CDR3 runs 14 residues. The CDR3: CASSLMDKYNEQFF. CDR3 nucleotide sequence: TGTGCCAGCAGCTTGATGGACAAATACAATGAGCAGTTCTTC.

The chain combines TRBV11-2 with TRBJ2-2, with D possibly TRBD1 on 6 matching bases. The CDR3 extends over 16 amino acids. The germline CDR1 and CDR2 sequences are SGHAT and FQNNGV. Between the trimmed V and J ends, which lost 0 bases and 4 bases, there was a span of 12 bases. CDR3 protein: CASSLDGRRGTGELFF. The DNA of the CDR3 is TGTGCCAGCAGCTTAGACGGTCGCAGGGGCACCGGGGAGCTGTTTTTT.

The chain joins TRBV2 to TRBJ2-7; 12 bases align to TRBD2. J lost 5 bases, V lost 5 bases, and 7 bases had no gene match. CDR3 size: 15 residues. Germline-derived CDR1 and CDR2 are SNHLY and FYNNEI. The CDR3 protein is CASSPRTSGIHEQYF. CDR3 coding DNA: TGTGCCAGCAGTCCAAGGACTAGCGGGATCCACGAGCAGTACTTC.

The V call is TRBV11-2, the J call TRBJ2-1; 14 nucleotides line up with TRBD2. The germline V gene encodes CDR1 SGHAT and CDR2 FQNNGV. CDR3 size: 20 residues. Trimming took 0 bases from V and 3 from J; bases not matched to a gene: 10. The CDR3 coding sequence is TGTGCCAGCAGCTTAGACCCGGGACTAGCGGGAGAGGTGTTCTACAATGAGCAGTTCTTC. It translates to CASSLDPGLAGEVFYNEQFF.

V and J are TRBV11-2 and TRBJ2-6; the match to TRBD1 covers 12 bases. V shed 2 bases, J shed 1 base, and the junction held 3 bases outside the gene matches. The CDR3 sequence is 18 residues long. CDR1 and CDR2 from the germline V gene are SGHAT and FQNNGV. The chain's CDR3 is CASSLWGQGASGANVLTF. Written as DNA, the CDR3 is TGTGCCAGCAGCTTATGGGGACAGGGGGCATCTGGGGCCAACGTCCTGACTTTC.